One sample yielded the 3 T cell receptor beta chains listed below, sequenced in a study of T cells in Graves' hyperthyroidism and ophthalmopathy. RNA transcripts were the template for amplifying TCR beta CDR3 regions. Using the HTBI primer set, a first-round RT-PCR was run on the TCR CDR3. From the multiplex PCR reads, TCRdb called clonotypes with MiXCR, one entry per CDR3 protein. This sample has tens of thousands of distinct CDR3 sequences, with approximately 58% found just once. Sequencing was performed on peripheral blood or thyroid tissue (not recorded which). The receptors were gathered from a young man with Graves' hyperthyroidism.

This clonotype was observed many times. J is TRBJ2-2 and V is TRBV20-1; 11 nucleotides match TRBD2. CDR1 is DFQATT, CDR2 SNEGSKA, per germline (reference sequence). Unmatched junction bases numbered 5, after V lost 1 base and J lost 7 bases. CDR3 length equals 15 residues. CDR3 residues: CSARVSGGAVGELFF. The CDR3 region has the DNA TGCAGTGCTAGAGTTAGCGGGGGGGCTGTCGGGGAGCTGTTTTTT.

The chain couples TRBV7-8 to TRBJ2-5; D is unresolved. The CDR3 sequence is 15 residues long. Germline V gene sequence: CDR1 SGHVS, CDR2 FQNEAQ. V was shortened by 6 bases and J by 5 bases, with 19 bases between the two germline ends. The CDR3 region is CASSPRRGVRETQYF. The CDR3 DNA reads TGTGCCAGCAGTCCCCGTCGTGGGGTCAGGGAGACCCAGTACTTC.

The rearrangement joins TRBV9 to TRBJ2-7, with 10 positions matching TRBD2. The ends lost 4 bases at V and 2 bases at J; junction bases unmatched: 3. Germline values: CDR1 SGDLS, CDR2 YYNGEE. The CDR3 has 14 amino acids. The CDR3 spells CASSLSGRTYEQYF. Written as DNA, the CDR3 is TGTGCCAGCAGCCTTAGCGGGAGGACCTACGAGCAGTACTTC.